This TCR beta chain was observed in a study of vaccination effects on CD4 cells after COVID-19. Researchers isolated CD4+ T cells once 9 to 11 days of culture had elapsed. Either the mRNA-1273 or the BNT162b2 vaccine was given to participants as two doses. Cultures got half-medium changes with IL-2 on days 3 and 7. Concerning this clone itself: No antigen is known for it.

There are 16 residues in the CDR3. Per germline, CDR1 SGHVS and CDR2 FQNEAQ. The V end lost 5 bases, the J end lost 5 bases, and 18 bases lay between the germline ends. TCRdb's table, derived via immunoSEQ multiplex PCR, lists solely in-frame clones and lacks some. The repertoire holds 40,000 to 45,000 clones, with more than 65% as singletons. This chain joins TRBV7-8 and TRBJ1-4; D unresolved. The sample here was CD4+ T cells from PBMCs cultured without peptide, taken after COVID-19 vaccination. This receptor was identified in a human donor who received a COVID-19 vaccine. The CDR3 DNA is TGTGCCAGCAGCACCCTCCAAGGAGCGGCCAATGAAAAACTGTTTTTT. Residues: CASSTLQGAANEKLFF.